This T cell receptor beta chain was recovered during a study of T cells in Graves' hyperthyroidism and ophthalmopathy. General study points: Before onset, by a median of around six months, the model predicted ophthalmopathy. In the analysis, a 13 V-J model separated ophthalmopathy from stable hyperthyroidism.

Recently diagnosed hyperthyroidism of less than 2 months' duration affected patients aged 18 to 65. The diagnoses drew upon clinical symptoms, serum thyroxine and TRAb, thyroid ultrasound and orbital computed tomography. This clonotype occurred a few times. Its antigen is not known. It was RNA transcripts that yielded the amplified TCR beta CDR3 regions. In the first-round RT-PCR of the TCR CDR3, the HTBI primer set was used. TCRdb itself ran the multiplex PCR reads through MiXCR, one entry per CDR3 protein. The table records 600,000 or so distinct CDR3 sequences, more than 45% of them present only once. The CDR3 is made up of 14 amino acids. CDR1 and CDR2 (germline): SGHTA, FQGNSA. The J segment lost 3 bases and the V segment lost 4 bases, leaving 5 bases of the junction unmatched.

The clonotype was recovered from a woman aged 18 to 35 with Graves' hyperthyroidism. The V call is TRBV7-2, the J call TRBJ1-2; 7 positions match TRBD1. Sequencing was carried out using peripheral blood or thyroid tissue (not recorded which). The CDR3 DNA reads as TGTGCCAGCAGCTCTCGGGACAGCTACTATGGCTACACCTTC. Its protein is CASSSRDSYYGYTF.